These 8 T cell receptor beta chains were sequenced from one sample in a study of T cell repertoires in cytomegalovirus infection. TCRdb processed the reads anew with MiXCR; each CDR3 protein has one entry. This repertoire shows some 180,000 distinct CDR3 sequences, about 17% found once; its top ten account for around 27%. Material for sequencing was CD8+ T cells from PBMCs. The receptor set was obtained from a human donor in good health (CMV status not recorded). Some clones in this sample may be carry-over from other donors' samples.

This chain connects TRBV27 to TRBJ2-1, with 9 bases fitting TRBD2. The V and J ends lost 4 bases and 1 base, in that order; junction bases with no gene match: 8. The CDR3 contains 17 residues. The germline V gene has CDR1 MNHEY and CDR2 SMNVEV (reference sequence). This CDR3 is CASSSDLAGVSYNEQFF. The CDR3 DNA reads TGTGCCAGCAGTTCCGATTTAGCGGGGGTTTCCTACAATGAGCAGTTCTTC.

This clonotype was observed many times. This chain connects TRBV6-2 or TRBV6-3 to TRBJ1-1; possibly TRBD1 for D (5 bases). Trimming took off 2 bases at V and 1 base at J, with 23 bases between the two ends. This CDR3 spans 19 amino acids. The germline V gene encodes CDR1 MNHEY and CDR2 SVGEGT. In nucleotides, the CDR3 is TGTGCCAGCAGTTACGTCCTAGGGACGGAAACCGAAGAGAACACTGAAGCTTTCTTT. This gives the protein CASSYVLGTETEENTEAFF.

This clonotype was found a few times. This chain connects TRBV4-1 to TRBJ1-1; no reliable D call. The CDR3 is made up of 14 amino acids. Trimming pared 1 base from V and 1 base from J, leaving 7 bases between. Germline V CDR1 and CDR2: MGHRA, YSYEKL. The CDR3 region is CASSQVGGNTEAFF. The CDR3 DNA reads as TGCGCCAGCAGCCAAGTGGGAGGGAACACTGAAGCTTTCTTT.

This clonotype was detected only a few times. V usage is TRBV10-3 and J usage is TRBJ1-5; D may be TRBD1 (5 bases). Germline-derived CDR1 and CDR2 are ENHRY and SYGVKD. This CDR3 comprises 17 residues. Trimming took off 3 bases at V and 6 bases at J, with 21 bases between the two ends. Here the CDR3 DNA reads TGTGCCATCAGTGATTTATCGGGTGAAGGGGACGGTCAGCCCCAGCATTTT. Protein sequence: CAISDLSGEGDGQPQHF.

The chain combines TRBV12-3 or TRBV12-4 with TRBJ1-2, with 8 bases matching TRBD1. This CDR3 is built from 11 residues. The V segment lost 3 bases and the J segment 14 bases; nucleotides outside the gene matches: 5. The CDR3 sequence: CASSFGQGETF. The CDR3 DNA reads TGTGCCAGCAGTTTCGGACAGGGTGAAACCTTC.

This clonotype was observed a handful of times. J is TRBJ1-1 and V is TRBV6-2 or TRBV6-3; 10 bases are a match to TRBD1. The CDR3 sequence is 17 residues long. Trimming took 2 bases from V and 0 from J; bases not matched to a gene: 6. CDR1 is MNHEY, CDR2 SVGEGT, per germline. For the CDR3, the DNA is TGTGCCAGCAGTTACCCAGGACAGGGGGTAGTGAACACTGAAGCTTTCTTT. Protein product: CASSYPGQGVVNTEAFF.

This clonotype showed up just a few times. V usage is TRBV28 and J usage is TRBJ2-4; D is perhaps TRBD1 (5 bases). CDR3 length: 16 amino acids. Germline CDR1 is MDHEN and CDR2 is SYDVKM. V lost 2 bases, J lost 0 bases, and 11 bases lay in between. CDR3 amino acids: CASSLIRGSAKNIQYF. The CDR3 bases are TGTGCCAGCAGTTTAATAAGGGGTTCAGCCAAAAACATTCAGTACTTC. The whole variable domain, remainder taken from reference TRBV28 and TRBJ2-4, is DVKVTQSSRYLVKRTGEKVFLECVQDMDHENMFWYRQDPGLGLRLIYFSYDVKMKEKGDIPEGYSVSREKKERFSLILESASTNQTSMYLCASSLIRGSAKNIQYFGAGTRLSVL.

The DNA for the CDR3 is TGTGCCAGCAGGGAGACAGGGTTTATCGCTGAAGCTTTCTTT. Translating gives CASRETGFIAEAFF. The chain uses TRBV6-5 and TRBJ1-1; 7 nucleotides line up with TRBD1. Germline V lookup: CDR1 MNHEY, CDR2 SVGAGI. V was pared by 6 bases and J by 6 bases, with 10 bases of the junction left unmatched. This CDR3 has 14 amino acids.